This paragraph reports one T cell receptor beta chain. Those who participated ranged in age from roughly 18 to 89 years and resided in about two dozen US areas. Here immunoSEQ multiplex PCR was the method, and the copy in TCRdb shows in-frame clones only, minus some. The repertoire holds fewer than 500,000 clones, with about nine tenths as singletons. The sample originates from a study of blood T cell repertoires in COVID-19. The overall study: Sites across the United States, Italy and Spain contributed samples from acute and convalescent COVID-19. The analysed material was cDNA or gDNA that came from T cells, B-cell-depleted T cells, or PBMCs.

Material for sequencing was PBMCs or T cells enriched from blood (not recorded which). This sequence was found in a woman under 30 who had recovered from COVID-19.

The CDR3 DNA is TGTGCTAGTGGTTCTCGAATGGCGGGGGGCCCAGTTTACCAAGAGACCCAGTACTTC. It codes for CASGSRMAGGPVYQETQYF. V usage is TRBV12-5 and J usage is TRBJ2-5; 8 bases align to TRBD2. This CDR3 contains 19 residues. Germline-derived CDR1 and CDR2 are LGHNT and FRNRAP. The J segment lost 0 bases and the V segment lost 4 bases, leaving 16 bases of the junction unmatched.